A selection of T cell receptor beta chains follows, all from one sample in a study of blood T cell repertoires in COVID-19. Assay used: immunoSEQ multiplex PCR; TCRdb lists only in-frame clones, some missing. The sample shows under 400,000 clones, 87% of them seen only once. The sequencing sample was made of peripheral blood. Receptors were obtained from a woman aged 30 to 39 with COVID-19, enrolled during active disease. CDR3s include the opening cysteine and the closing phenylalanine or tryptophan. A D gene is named only where the DNA matches it firmly. Clone size, where shown, is once, few, many, or a class for clones that have expanded.

cdr3_nt cdr3_aa j_call d_call clone_size v_call
TGTGCCAGCAGTGAACGGTTTGGGACAGGGATTAGTGAAACTGAAGCTTTCTTT CASSERFGTGISETEAFF TRBJ1-1 TRBD1 few TRBV2
TGCGCCAGCAGTGAGCAGAACACCGGGGAGCTGTTTTTT CASSEQNTGELFF TRBJ2-2 NA NA TRBV10-1
TGTGCCAGCAGTTACTCAGGGGGCGGTCAGCCCCAGCATTTT CASSYSGGGQPQHF TRBJ1-5 TRBD1 NA TRBV6-5
TGTGCCACGTCACAGGGGAAATATGGCTACACCTTC CATSQGKYGYTF TRBJ1-2 TRBD1 once TRBV2
TGCGCCAGCAGCTTGGCCCTGACTAGTGTCTACGAGCAGTACTTC CASSLALTSVYEQYF TRBJ2-7 NA NA TRBV5-1
TGTGCCAGCAGTTTATGGGGCCGACTAGCGGGAAGAAACGAGCAGTACTTC CASSLWGRLAGRNEQYF TRBJ2-7 TRBD2 NA TRBV6-2/TRBV6-3
TGTGCCAGCACTCCGGACAGGGGAGTCCGGCAGCCCCAGCATTTT CASTPDRGVRQPQHF TRBJ1-5 TRBD1 few TRBV2
TGCGCCAGCAGCTTCCCTCCTAATACTGAAGCTTTCTTT CASSFPPNTEAFF TRBJ1-1 NA NA TRBV5-1
TGTGCCAGCAGTCAGGACAGGGGTCGGACCCAGTACTTC CASSQDRGRTQYF TRBJ2-5 TRBD1 NA TRBV6-5
TGTGCCAGCAGTTTGGACAACAATGAGCAGTTCTTC CASSLDNNEQFF TRBJ2-1 NA NA TRBV12-3/TRBV12-4
TGTGCCAGCAGCTTAATGGGGCACCCCCGAGGACTAGCGGGATGGCGGGACGAGCAGTACTTC CASSLMGHPRGLAGWRDEQYF TRBJ2-7 TRBD2 NA TRBV7-6
TGTGCCAGCAGAAGGGACAGGGGGCCGGATCAGCCCCAGCATTTT CASRRDRGPDQPQHF TRBJ1-5 TRBD1 few TRBV28
TGTGCCAGCAGCCAAGCAGGGGGTTTGTACAATGAGCAGTTCTTC CASSQAGGLYNEQFF TRBJ2-1 TRBD1 NA TRBV3-1/TRBV3-2
TGTGCCAGCAGCTTGGGCAGGCAGGGTAATGAAAAACTGTTTTTT CASSLGRQGNEKLFF TRBJ1-4 NA NA TRBV5-4
TGCAGGGTGGGTGGGCAGTATTTT CRVGGQYF TRBJ2-3 NA NA TRBV28
TGCGCCAGCAGCTCCTTCACAGGCAATCAGCCCCAGCATTTT CASSSFTGNQPQHF TRBJ1-5 NA NA TRBV4-1
TGTGCTAGTGGTTTGTGGGGGCGAACCGGGGAGCTGTTTTTT CASGLWGRTGELFF TRBJ2-2 NA NA TRBV12-5
TGCGCCAGCAGCTATTCCGCTAGCGGGAAGACAGATACGCAGTATTTT CASSYSASGKTDTQYF TRBJ2-3 TRBD2 once TRBV4-3
TGTGCCAGTAGTATTGGAGGGTCCTACGAGCAGTACTTC CASSIGGSYEQYF TRBJ2-7 NA few TRBV19
TGTGCCAGCAGCGTACACAGGGACCACGAAGATACGCAGTATTTT CASSVHRDHEDTQYF TRBJ2-3 NA NA TRBV9
TGTGCCAGCAGCCGCCAGACTACAGGGGGCTGGTATGGCTACACCTTC CASSRQTTGGWYGYTF TRBJ1-2 TRBD1 NA TRBV9
TGTGCCTGGAGAGGTAGCGGGTACTACGAGCAGTACTTC CAWRGSGYYEQYF TRBJ2-7 TRBD2 NA TRBV30
TGCGCCAGCAGCTCCGGGACTAGCACAGATACGCAGTATTTT CASSSGTSTDTQYF TRBJ2-3 NA NA TRBV5-1
TGCGCCAGCAGCCCTGCAGGACAGAATCGTAACTACGAGCAGTACTTC CASSPAGQNRNYEQYF TRBJ2-7 NA NA TRBV5-1
TGCGCCAGCGGTGAACCGGGGACTAGCGTTTGCCTCTACAATGAGCAGTTCTTC CASGEPGTSVCLYNEQFF TRBJ2-1 TRBD2 once TRBV23-1
TGTGCCAGCTCACCCGGGACAACTAGCGAGCAGTACTTC CASSPGTTSEQYF TRBJ2-7 NA NA TRBV18
TGTGCCAGCAGCTACTCCCCCTCCCTCAGGAGGGACACCGGGGAGCTGTTTTTT CASSYSPSLRRDTGELFF TRBJ2-2 NA NA TRBV7-8